These T cell receptor beta chains were read from a single sample in a study of T cells after posttransplantation cyclophosphamide. The table came from immunoSEQ multiplex PCR; TCRdb's copy has only in-frame clones and leaves some out. Seen here are about 21,000 clones, about 98% observed once, and the top ten hold under 0.15%. Sequencing was done on a sample of naive CD8+ T cells sorted from PBMCs. These receptor sequences come from a man aged 40-49 years in good health, CMV-negative, and a related stem cell transplant donor. CDR3s include the opening cysteine and the closing phenylalanine or tryptophan. Fields, in order: V gene, D gene, clone size, CDR3 length, J gene, CDR3 protein, CDR3 DNA. D genes are given only for firm matches. Some rows have no size entry. The others give once, few or many, or a class for an expanded clone.

>TRBV7-2|TRBD2|-|15|TRBJ2-1
CASSSLAGAYNEQFF
TGTGCCAGCAGCTCCCTAGCGGGGGCCTACAATGAGCAGTTCTTC
>TRBV5-1|TRBD1|-|15|TRBJ1-1
CASSTLQGAGTEAFF
TGCGCCAGCAGCACTTTACAGGGGGCCGGCACTGAAGCTTTCTTT
>TRBV5-6|-|once|13|TRBJ2-7
CASSPRETYEQYF
TGTGCCAGCAGCCCGCGGGAAACCTACGAGCAGTACTTC
>TRBV18|-|-|14|TRBJ1-1
CASYSGDSNTEAFF
TGTGCCAGCTATTCGGGGGACTCGAACACTGAAGCTTTCTTT
>TRBV19|TRBD1|-|17|TRBJ2-7
CASSEIDRTGSSYEQYF
TGTGCCAGTAGTGAGATTGACCGGACAGGAAGCTCCTACGAGCAGTACTTC
>TRBV30|-|-|18|TRBJ2-5
CAWRSVLDPEVPQETQYF
TGTGCCTGGAGAAGCGTTCTCGACCCCGAAGTCCCACAAGAGACCCAGTACTTC
>TRBV20-1|-|-|11|TRBJ2-2
CSAREAGELFF
TGCAGTGCTAGGGAGGCCGGGGAGCTGTTTTTT
>TRBV29-1|-|-|12|TRBJ1-1
CSVLWGWTEAFF
TGCAGCGTGCTCTGGGGCTGGACTGAAGCTTTCTTT
>TRBV30|-|-|10|TRBJ2-1
CAWSISEQFF
TGTGCCTGGAGTATTTCAGAGCAGTTCTTC
>TRBV28|-|-|11|TRBJ2-1
CASSSSGEQFF
TGTGCCAGCAGTTCCTCAGGGGAGCAGTTCTTC
>TRBV15|TRBD2|-|15|TRBJ2-7
CATSSELAGDYEQYF
TGTGCCACCAGCAGCGAACTAGCGGGAGACTACGAGCAGTACTTC
>TRBV7-6|-|-|14|TRBJ2-7
CASSLSGASYEQYF
TGTGCCAGCAGCTTAAGTGGGGCCTCCTACGAGCAGTACTTC
>TRBV29-1|TRBD1|once|14|TRBJ2-7
CSVLTGGVSYEQYF
TGCAGCGTGCTGACAGGGGGGGTGTCCTACGAGCAGTACTTC
>TRBV7-2|-|-|15|TRBJ1-3
CASSLDSLSGNTIYF
TGTGCCAGCAGTCTGGACAGCCTCTCTGGAAACACCATATATTTT
>TRBV7-9|TRBD1|-|15|TRBJ1-2
CASSLKGQGNYGYTF
TGTGCCAGCAGCTTGAAGGGACAGGGGAACTATGGCTACACCTTC
>TRBV14|TRBD2|-|15|TRBJ2-1
CASSSFSGRDNEQFF
TGTGCCAGCAGCTCCTTCAGCGGGAGGGACAATGAGCAGTTCTTC
>TRBV9|-|-|15|TRBJ2-4
CASSPQGSVENIQYF
TGTGCCAGCAGCCCGCAGGGATCGGTGGAAAACATTCAGTACTTC
>TRBV10-3|-|once|14|TRBJ2-2
CAISDPGNTGELFF
TGTGCCATCAGTGATCCGGGTAACACCGGGGAGCTGTTTTTT
>TRBV5-6|-|once|14|TRBJ1-5
CASSLASPGQPQHF
TGTGCCAGCAGCTTGGCCTCCCCGGGTCAGCCCCAGCATTTT
>TRBV27|-|-|13|TRBJ1-5
CASSLGRNQPQHF
TGTGCCAGCAGTTTAGGGAGAAATCAGCCCCAGCATTTT
>TRBV9|-|-|16|TRBJ1-5
CASSVGRALSNQPQHF
TGTGCCAGCAGCGTAGGCAGGGCTCTAAGCAATCAGCCCCAGCATTTT
>TRBV4-2|-|-|15|TRBJ2-7
CASSHYRDSSYEQYF
TGTGCCAGCAGCCATTACCGGGACTCATCCTACGAGCAGTACTTC
>TRBV27|-|-|15|TRBJ2-5
CASSLSERYGETQYF
TGTGCCAGCAGTTTATCGGAGCGGTACGGGGAGACCCAGTACTTC
>TRBV27|-|-|13|TRBJ2-7
CASSFSGSYEQYF
TGTGCCAGCAGTTTCAGCGGCTCCTACGAGCAGTACTTC
>TRBV9|-|-|16|TRBJ2-7
CASSPKGGTATYEQYF
TGTGCCAGCAGCCCTAAGGGCGGGACAGCGACCTACGAGCAGTACTTC
>TRBV6-1|TRBD1|-|14|TRBJ2-7
CASNYRGHSYEQYF
TGTGCCAGCAATTACAGGGGCCACTCCTACGAGCAGTACTTC
>TRBV18|TRBD1|-|16|TRBJ2-7
CASSPLQGAEWDEQYF
TGTGCCAGCTCACCACTGCAGGGGGCCGAATGGGACGAGCAGTACTTC
>TRBV5-4|TRBD2|-|18|TRBJ2-7
CASSSGLAGGLSTYEQYF
TGTGCCAGCAGCTCGGGACTAGCGGGAGGGCTAAGTACCTACGAGCAGTACTTC
>TRBV13|-|-|14|TRBJ2-3
CASSALQGADTQYF
TGTGCCAGCAGCGCCTTACAGGGAGCAGATACGCAGTATTTT
>TRBV6-1|-|-|16|TRBJ2-5
CASSEKVGARMETQYF
TGTGCCAGCAGTGAAAAAGTGGGGGCAAGGATGGAGACCCAGTACTTC
>TRBV2|TRBD1|-|17|TRBJ1-2
CASSETGDTYSFYGYTF
TGTGCCAGCAGTGAAACAGGGGACACCTACAGTTTTTATGGCTACACCTTC
>TRBV27|-|-|13|TRBJ2-7
CASSLGQVYEQYF
TGTGCCAGCAGTTTAGGTCAGGTATACGAGCAGTACTTC
>TRBV4-1|-|-|13|TRBJ1-2
CASSPGVNFGYTF
TGCGCCAGCAGCCCAGGGGTAAACTTCGGCTACACCTTC
>TRBV27|-|-|14|TRBJ2-7
CASSSGLITYEQYF
TGTGCCAGCAGTTCTGGGCTGATCACCTACGAGCAGTACTTC